What follows is one TCR beta chain and its context. Antigen unknown. This sample is drawn from a study of PD-1 blockade in classical Hodgkin lymphoma. Across the whole study: With a 2-week interval, patients received intravenous nivolumab at 3 mg/kg.

All trial patients relapsed after autologous stem cell transplantation. Data came from immunoSEQ multiplex PCR; TCRdb stores just in-frame clones and leaves some out. The data show some 28,000 clones, with less than 85% seen just once and about a fifth held by the top ten. Regarding the study as a whole: Exclusion covered patients beginning nivolumab under 1 year post-ASCT. Baseline diversity resembling that of newly diagnosed patients was seen in complete responders. Reasons behind the repertoire differences stay unclear, perhaps disease activity or earlier therapy.

The CDR3 length is 16 residues. CDR1 is MGHRA and CDR2 is YSYEKL in the germline V gene. V dropped 0 bases and J dropped 0 bases, with 10 bases sitting between them. The source was peripheral blood mononuclear cells (PBMCs), collected before the second cycle of nivolumab. This chain joins TRBV4-1 and TRBJ2-3; D unclear. The origin of this receptor is a human donor with classical Hodgkin lymphoma. In DNA, the CDR3 is TGCGCCAGCAGCCAAGATAGACTCCTTAGCACAGATACGCAGTATTTT. Translating it yields CASSQDRLLSTDTQYF.